The 3 T cell receptor beta chains listed next were all sequenced from one sample in a study of blood T cell repertoires in COVID-19. Assay: immunoSEQ multiplex PCR; the TCRdb copy retains only in-frame clones and omits some. The data show about 190,000 clones, roughly 91% seen once. What was sequenced was peripheral blood. Every receptor here comes from a human donor in a cohort sampled during active COVID-19.

The chain uses TRBV2 and TRBJ1-1; 7 bases fit TRBD1. CDR1 and CDR2 (germline): SNHLY, FYNNEI. This CDR3 contains 13 residues. The V gene end was trimmed by 6 bases and the J gene end by 5 bases; junction bases not matched to a gene: 6. In nucleotides, the CDR3 is TGTGCCAGCAGAGAGGGGGCAGGAACTGAAGCTTTCTTT. Translation: CASREGAGTEAFF.

V usage is TRBV9 and J usage is TRBJ1-3, with no clear D. There are 18 residues in the CDR3. V was cut by 0 bases and J by 0 bases, with 16 bases left in between. Germline V gene data show CDR1 as SGDLS and CDR2 as YYNGEE. CDR3 sequence: CASSVGMWRETSGNTIYF. The CDR3 DNA reads TGTGCCAGCAGCGTAGGAATGTGGAGGGAGACCTCTGGAAACACCATATATTTT. The full variable domain, completed using reference TRBV9 and TRBJ1-3, is DSGVTQTPKHLITATGQRVTLRCSPRSGDLSVYWYQQSLDQGLQFLIQYYNGEERAKGNILERFSAQQFPDLHSELNLSSLELGDSALYFCASSVGMWRETSGNTIYFGEGSWLTVV.

This sequence joins TRBV19 and TRBJ2-7; 8 bases map to TRBD2. The V gene's germline CDR1 is LNHDA and CDR2 SQIVND (reference sequence). V lost 9 bases, J lost 4 bases, and 11 bases stayed unmatched. This CDR3 comprises 14 residues. For the CDR3, the DNA is TGTGCCAGGGCGGGAAGCGGGAGCCATTACGAGCAGTACTTC. As protein: CARAGSGSHYEQYF.